This T cell receptor (beta chain) is from a study of siplizumab effects on memory and regulatory T cells. Findings and limits, study-wide: Roughly 75-96% of proliferating clones (CD4+ or CD8+) could not be assigned a naive or memory phenotype. Tregs that proliferated in siplizumab cultures did not have their suppressive function confirmed. The apparent diversity of naive T cells exceeded that of memory cells, and naive T cells seemed to make a major contribution to the alloresponse.

The V segment lost 6 bases and the J segment 4 bases; nucleotides outside the gene matches: 10. CDR3 length: 15 amino acids. CDR1 is MDHEN, CDR2 SYDVKM, per germline. Measured with immunoSEQ multiplex PCR; TCRdb has only the in-frame clones, and not every one. This sample yields 92,000 or so clones, of which 70% to 90% are seen a single time; around 14% belongs to the top ten. Comment on this clone: Its antigen is as yet unknown.

This sequence originates from a human donor in good health. The sample was CD4+ T cells sorted from blood. The chain uses TRBV28 and TRBJ2-5, with 8 bases identical to TRBD2. CDR3 protein: CASSPPAGAGETQYF. In nucleotides, the CDR3 is TGTGCCAGCAGCCCGCCAGCGGGAGCGGGAGAGACCCAGTACTTC. Full variable domain (rest looked up from reference TRBV28 and TRBJ2-5): DVKVTQSSRYLVKRTGEKVFLECVQDMDHENMFWYRQDPGLGLRLIYFSYDVKMKEKGDIPEGYSVSREKKERFSLILESASTNQTSMYLCASSPPAGAGETQYFGPGTRLLVL.